The clone carrying this T cell receptor beta chain was seen a single time. The antigen is unknown. The sample is drawn from a study of T cell responses to AZD1222 COVID-19 vaccine. Study results and caveats: Mapped onto spike, vaccine-associated CD4 TCRs spanned it and were dominant at 160-218 and 743-854.

The repertoire was sequenced with immunoSEQ multiplex PCR; TCRdb's copy has only in-frame clones and lacks some. The sample holds some 120,000 clones; roughly 92% are singletons and the top ten take about 1.4%. CDR1 is MNHEY and CDR2 is SVGAGI in the germline V gene. The CDR3 extends over 15 amino acids. V dropped 8 bases and J dropped 4 bases, with 17 bases sitting between them. Here the sequenced sample was peripheral blood, taken 28 days after the second AZD1222 dose. This clonotype was sampled from an adult who received the AZD1222 COVID-19 vaccine. J is TRBJ1-4 and V is TRBV6-5, with D unresolved. CDR3 nucleotide sequence: TGTGCCAGCTTTCCCGGACCTCTTTTTAATGAAAAACTGTTTTTT. Translated, it gives CASFPGPLFNEKLFF.